These 4 T cell receptor beta chains were sequenced from one sample in a study of beta chain features in type 1 diabetes. Antigens for these TCRs are unknown. Study-wide results and limits: Across all four CD4+ subsets, people with type 1 diabetes showed modestly shorter TCRB CDR3s.

Reverse transcribing all isolated RNA meant expressed TCRB transcripts were sequenced. The repertoire was sequenced with immunoSEQ multiplex PCR; TCRdb's copy has only in-frame clones and lacks some. The sample records 200,000 to 300,000 clones, roughly 22% being singletons. What was sequenced was naive CD4+ T cells from blood. The source of these receptors is a middle-aged woman with type 1 diabetes.

This chain uses TRBV11-2 with TRBJ2-5; D is undetermined. There are 13 residues in the CDR3. Deletions cut 5 bases from V and 2 bases from J, with 9 bases between. From germline, CDR1 is SGHAT and CDR2 FQNNGV. The CDR3 reads CASSPMEQETQYF. CDR3 nucleotide sequence: TGTGCCAGCAGCCCCATGGAGCAAGAGACCCAGTACTTC.

This clone was detected a few times. This specimen includes other DNA sequences encoding the same CDR3. The chain joins TRBV29-1 to TRBJ2-7; TRBD2 aligns across 11 bases. The CDR3 loop spans 12 amino acids. CDR1 is SQVTM, CDR2 ANQGSEA, per germline. The V and J ends lost 4 bases and 4 bases, in that order; junction bases with no gene match: 0. CDR3 amino acids: CSVGLAGYEQYF. CDR3 bases: TGCAGCGTTGGACTAGCGGGATACGAGCAGTACTTC.

There are a few counts of this clone. The gene calls are TRBV30 and TRBJ2-1; 13 bases agree with TRBD2. Germline CDR1 is GTSNPN and CDR2 is SVGIG (reference sequence). After removal of 2 bases from V and 2 bases from J, the junction contained 3 bases not matched to a gene. This CDR3 region has 16 residues. The CDR3 region is CAWSPTSGRTYNEQFF. The CDR3 bases are TGTGCCTGGAGTCCGACTAGCGGGAGGACCTACAATGAGCAGTTCTTC.

This clone has only one observation. This chain links TRBV7-8 with TRBJ1-1; D is possibly TRBD1 (6 bases). This CDR3 spans 14 amino acids. Per the germline V gene, CDR1 is SGHVS and CDR2 is FQNEAQ. Trimming cost V 3 bases and J 1 base, with 9 bases left between them. The CDR3 protein is CASSFVQGNTEAFF. The CDR3 bases are TGTGCCAGCAGCTTTGTACAGGGGAACACTGAAGCTTTCTTT.